The subject of this entry is one T cell receptor (beta chain). This specimen belongs to a study of blood T cell repertoires in COVID-19. Overall study: PBMCs, B-cell-depleted T cells, or T cells were the source of the cDNA or gDNA that made up the material.

V shed 3 bases and J shed 4 bases, with 9 bases lying between them. Per germline, CDR1 LNHDA and CDR2 SQIVND (reference sequence). CDR3 size: 13 residues. Data came from immunoSEQ multiplex PCR; TCRdb stores just in-frame clones and leaves some out. The sample lists some 240,000 clones, about 78% seen once, with around 7.7% in the top ten. The source of this sequence is a woman in her 70s with acute or convalescent COVID-19. The sequenced sample consisted of peripheral blood. The chain has TRBV19 and TRBJ2-5; weak D call: TRBD1 (5 bases). In DNA, the CDR3 is TGTGCCAGTAGTATCTGGGGCGGAGAGACCCAGTACTTC. Residues: CASSIWGGETQYF.